This entry features one T cell receptor (beta chain) sequence. This sample was taken from a study of T cell changes during pregnancy in multiple sclerosis. Profiled with immunoSEQ multiplex PCR; TCRdb holds only in-frame clones, not every one. The table lists fewer than 40,000 clones, 90% of them singletons. This CDR3 spans 14 amino acids. Germline CDR1 reads MNHEY; CDR2 reads SMNVEV (reference sequence). V lost 3 bases, J lost 1 base, and 10 bases lay in between. The sequence derives from a female donor in good health, enrolled as a control in a pregnancy study. This specimen consisted of CD4+ T cells from peripheral blood mononuclear cells, obtained in the second trimester of pregnancy. The chain uses TRBV27 and TRBJ2-7; no clear D. CDR3 in DNA: TGTGCCAGCAGTTTGGGCACCCGATCCTACGAGCAGTACTTC. Protein product: CASSLGTRSYEQYF.